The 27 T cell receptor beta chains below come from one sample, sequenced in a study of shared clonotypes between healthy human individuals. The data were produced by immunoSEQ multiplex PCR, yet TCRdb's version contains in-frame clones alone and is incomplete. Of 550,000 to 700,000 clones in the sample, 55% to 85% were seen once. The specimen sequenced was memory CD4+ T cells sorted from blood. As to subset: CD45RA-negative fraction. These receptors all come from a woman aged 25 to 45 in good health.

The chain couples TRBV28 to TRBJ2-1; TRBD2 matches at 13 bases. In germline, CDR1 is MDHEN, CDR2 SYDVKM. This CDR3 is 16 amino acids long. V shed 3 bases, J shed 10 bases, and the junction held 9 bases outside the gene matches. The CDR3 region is CASSLGGLAGAWEQFF. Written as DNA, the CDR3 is TGTGCCAGCAGTTTGGGAGGACTAGCGGGAGCTTGGGAGCAGTTCTTC.

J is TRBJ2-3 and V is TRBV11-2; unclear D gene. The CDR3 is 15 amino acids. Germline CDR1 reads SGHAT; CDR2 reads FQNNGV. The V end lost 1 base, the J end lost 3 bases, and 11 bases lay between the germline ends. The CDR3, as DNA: TGTGCCAGCAGCTTAGTGCTGAGAATGACAGATACGCAGTATTTT. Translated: CASSLVLRMTDTQYF.

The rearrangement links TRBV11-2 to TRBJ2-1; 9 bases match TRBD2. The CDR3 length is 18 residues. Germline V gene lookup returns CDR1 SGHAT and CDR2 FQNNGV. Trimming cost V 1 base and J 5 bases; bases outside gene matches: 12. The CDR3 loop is CASSLGKARTSVNNEQFF. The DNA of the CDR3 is TGTGCCAGCAGCTTAGGTAAGGCCCGGACTAGCGTAAACAATGAGCAGTTCTTC.

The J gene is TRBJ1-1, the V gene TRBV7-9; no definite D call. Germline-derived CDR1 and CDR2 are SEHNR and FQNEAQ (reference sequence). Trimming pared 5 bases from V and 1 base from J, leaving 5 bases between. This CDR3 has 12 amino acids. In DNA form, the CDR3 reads TGTGCCAGCAGCCGGTGGAACACTGAAGCTTTCTTT. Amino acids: CASSRWNTEAFF. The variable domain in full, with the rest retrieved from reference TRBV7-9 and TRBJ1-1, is DTGVSQNPRHKITKRGQNVTFRCDPISEHNRLYWYRQTLGQGPEFLTYFQNEAQLEKSRLLSDRFSAERPKGSFSTLEIQRTEQGDSAMYLCASSRWNTEAFFGQGTRLTVV.

For the CDR3, the DNA is TGCAGCGTTCCCCTAGCAGACTACTACAATGAGCAGTTCTTC. Translating gives CSVPLADYYNEQFF. The gene calls are TRBV29-1 and TRBJ2-1; weak D call: TRBD2 (5 bases). Trimming shortened V by 5 bases and J by 3 bases, and 14 bases separated the two germline ends. This CDR3 comprises 14 residues. Germline assignment: CDR1 SQVTM and CDR2 ANQGSEA.

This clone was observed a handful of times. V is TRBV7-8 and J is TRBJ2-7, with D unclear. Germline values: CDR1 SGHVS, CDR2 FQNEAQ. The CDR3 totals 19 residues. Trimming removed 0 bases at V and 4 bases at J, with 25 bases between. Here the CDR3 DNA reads TGTGCCAGCAGCTTAGCTTTCTTACCGACTCCCCAATTGCCTTACGAGCAGTACTTC. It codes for CASSLAFLPTPQLPYEQYF.

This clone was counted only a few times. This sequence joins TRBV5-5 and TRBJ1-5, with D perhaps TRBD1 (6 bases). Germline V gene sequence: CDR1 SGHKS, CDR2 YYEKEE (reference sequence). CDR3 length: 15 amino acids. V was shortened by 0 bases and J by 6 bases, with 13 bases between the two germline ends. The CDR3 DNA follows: TGTGCCAGCAGCTTGGGCCCCAGGGGAGGTCAGCCCCAGCATTTT. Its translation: CASSLGPRGGQPQHF.

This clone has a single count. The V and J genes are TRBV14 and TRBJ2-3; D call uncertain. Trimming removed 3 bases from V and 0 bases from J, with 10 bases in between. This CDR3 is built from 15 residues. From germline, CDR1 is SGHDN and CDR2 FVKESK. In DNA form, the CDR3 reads TGTGCCAGCAGCCACAGAGTGGCTAGCACAGATACGCAGTATTTT. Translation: CASSHRVASTDTQYF.

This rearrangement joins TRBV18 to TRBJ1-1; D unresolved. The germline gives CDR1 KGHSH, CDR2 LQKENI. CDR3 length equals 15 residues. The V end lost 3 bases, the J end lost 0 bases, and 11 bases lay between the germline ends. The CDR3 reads CASSPTTALNTEAFF. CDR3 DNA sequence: TGTGCCAGCTCACCCACGACCGCATTGAACACTGAAGCTTTCTTT.

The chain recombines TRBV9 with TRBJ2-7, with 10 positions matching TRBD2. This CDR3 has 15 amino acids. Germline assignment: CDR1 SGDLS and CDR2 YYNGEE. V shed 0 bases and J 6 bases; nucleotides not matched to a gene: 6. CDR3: CASSVASGSFSEQYF. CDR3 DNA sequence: TGTGCCAGCAGCGTAGCTAGCGGGAGTTTCTCCGAGCAGTACTTC.

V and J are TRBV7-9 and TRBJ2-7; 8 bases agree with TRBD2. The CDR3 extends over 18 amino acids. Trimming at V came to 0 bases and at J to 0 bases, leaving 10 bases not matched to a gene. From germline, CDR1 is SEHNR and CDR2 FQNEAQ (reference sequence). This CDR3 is CASSLAQSSGKSSYEQYF. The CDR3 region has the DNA TGTGCCAGCAGCTTAGCGCAAAGTAGCGGGAAAAGCTCCTACGAGCAGTACTTC.

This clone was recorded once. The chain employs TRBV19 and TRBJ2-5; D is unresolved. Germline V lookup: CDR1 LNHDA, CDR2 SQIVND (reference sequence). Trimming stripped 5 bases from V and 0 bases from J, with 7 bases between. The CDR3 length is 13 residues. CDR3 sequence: CASSFSYQETQYF. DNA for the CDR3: TGTGCCAGTAGTTTCTCTTACCAAGAGACCCAGTACTTC.

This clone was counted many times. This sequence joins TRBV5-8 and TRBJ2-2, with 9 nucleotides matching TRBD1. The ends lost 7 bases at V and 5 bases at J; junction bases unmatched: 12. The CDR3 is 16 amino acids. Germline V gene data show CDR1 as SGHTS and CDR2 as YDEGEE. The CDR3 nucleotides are TGTGCCAGCGGGAGGGTCGGACAGGGGAGAACCGGGGAGCTGTTTTTT. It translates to CASGRVGQGRTGELFF.

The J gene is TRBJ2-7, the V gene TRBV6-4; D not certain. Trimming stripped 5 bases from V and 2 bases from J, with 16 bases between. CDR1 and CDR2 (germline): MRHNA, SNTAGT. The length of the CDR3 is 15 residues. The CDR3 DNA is TGTGCCAGCAGTTTTTTGTCCTCTCTACCCTACGAGCAGTACTTC. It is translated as CASSFLSSLPYEQYF.

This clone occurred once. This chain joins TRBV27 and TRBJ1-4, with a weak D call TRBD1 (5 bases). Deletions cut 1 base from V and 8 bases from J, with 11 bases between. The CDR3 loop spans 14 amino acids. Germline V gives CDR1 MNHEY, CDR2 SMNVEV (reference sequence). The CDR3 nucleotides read TGTGCCAGCAGTTTATTTGGGGCTTGGGAAAAACTGTTTTTT. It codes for CASSLFGAWEKLFF.

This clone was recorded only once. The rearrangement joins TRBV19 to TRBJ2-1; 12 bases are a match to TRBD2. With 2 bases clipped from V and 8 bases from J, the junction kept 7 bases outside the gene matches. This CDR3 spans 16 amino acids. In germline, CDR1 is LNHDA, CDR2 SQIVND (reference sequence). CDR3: CASSIWATSGRYEQFF. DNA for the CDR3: TGTGCCAGTAGTATATGGGCGACTAGCGGGAGATATGAGCAGTTCTTC.

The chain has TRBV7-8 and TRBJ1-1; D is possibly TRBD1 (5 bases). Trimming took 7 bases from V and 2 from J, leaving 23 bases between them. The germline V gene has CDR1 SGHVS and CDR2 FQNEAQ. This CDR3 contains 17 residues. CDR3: CASNQSPPGTVNTEAFF. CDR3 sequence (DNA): TGTGCCAGCAACCAATCCCCACCCGGGACGGTTAACACTGAAGCTTTCTTT.

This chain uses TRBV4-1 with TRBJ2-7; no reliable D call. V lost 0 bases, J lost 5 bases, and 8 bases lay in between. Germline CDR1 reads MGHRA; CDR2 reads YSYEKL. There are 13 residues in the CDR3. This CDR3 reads CASSQDPGHEQYF. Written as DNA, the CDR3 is TGCGCCAGCAGCCAAGATCCGGGCCACGAGCAGTACTTC.

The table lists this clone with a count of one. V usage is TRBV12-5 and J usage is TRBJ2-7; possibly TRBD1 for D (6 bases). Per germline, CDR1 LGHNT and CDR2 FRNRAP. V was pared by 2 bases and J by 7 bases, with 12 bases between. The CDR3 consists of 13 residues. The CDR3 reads CASGLIWGREQYF. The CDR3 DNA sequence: TGTGCTAGTGGTTTGATCTGGGGGCGGGAGCAGTACTTC.

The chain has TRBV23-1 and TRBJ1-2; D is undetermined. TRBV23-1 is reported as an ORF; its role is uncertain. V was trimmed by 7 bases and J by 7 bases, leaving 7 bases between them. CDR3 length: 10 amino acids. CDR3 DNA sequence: TGCGCCAGCACTTATGCTGGCTACACCTTC. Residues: CASTYAGYTF.

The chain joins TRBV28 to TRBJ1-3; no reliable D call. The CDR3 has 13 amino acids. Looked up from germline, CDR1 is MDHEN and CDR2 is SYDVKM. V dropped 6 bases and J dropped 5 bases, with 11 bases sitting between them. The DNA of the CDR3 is TGTGCCAGCAGACGGACGGACCGAAACACCATATATTTT. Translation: CASRRTDRNTIYF.

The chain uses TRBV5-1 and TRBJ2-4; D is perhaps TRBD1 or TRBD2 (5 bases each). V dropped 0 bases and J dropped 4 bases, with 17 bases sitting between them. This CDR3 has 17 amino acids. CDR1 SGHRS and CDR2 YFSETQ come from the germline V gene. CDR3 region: CASSLAGSVGEKNIQYF. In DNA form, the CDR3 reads TGCGCCAGCAGCTTGGCGGGTAGCGTGGGGGAAAAAAACATTCAGTACTTC. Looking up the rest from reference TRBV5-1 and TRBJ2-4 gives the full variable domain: KAGVTQTPRYLIKTRGQQVTLSCSPISGHRSVSWYQQTPGQGLQFLFEYFSETQRNKGNFPGRFSGRQFSNSRSEMNVSTLELGDSALYLCASSLAGSVGEKNIQYFGAGTRLSVL.

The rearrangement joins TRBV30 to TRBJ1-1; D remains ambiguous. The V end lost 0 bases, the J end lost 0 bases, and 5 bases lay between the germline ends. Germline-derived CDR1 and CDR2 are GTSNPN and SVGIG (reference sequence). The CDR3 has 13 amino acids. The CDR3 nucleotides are TGTGCCTGGAGTGTACTCATGAACACTGAAGCTTTCTTT. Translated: CAWSVLMNTEAFF.

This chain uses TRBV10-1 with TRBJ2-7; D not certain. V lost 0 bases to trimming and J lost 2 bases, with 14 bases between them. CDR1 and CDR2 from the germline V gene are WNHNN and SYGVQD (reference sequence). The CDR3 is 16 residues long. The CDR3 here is CASSESPDQSTYEQYF. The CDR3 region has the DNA TGCGCCAGCAGTGAGTCGCCAGACCAGAGCACCTACGAGCAGTACTTC.

The CDR3 is CASSRTDYSNQPQHF. The CDR3 nucleotides are TGTGCCAGCAGTCGGACGGATTATAGCAATCAGCCCCAGCATTTT. V usage is TRBV5-6 and J usage is TRBJ1-5; D is uncertain. Germline V CDR1 and CDR2: SGHDT, YYEEEE. V lost 5 bases, J lost 0 bases, and 12 bases lay in between. The length of the CDR3 is 15 residues.

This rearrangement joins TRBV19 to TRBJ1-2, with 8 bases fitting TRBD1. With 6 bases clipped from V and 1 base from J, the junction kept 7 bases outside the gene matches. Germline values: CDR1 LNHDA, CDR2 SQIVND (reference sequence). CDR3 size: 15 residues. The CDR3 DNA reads TGTGCCAGTAGAAAGAGAGGACAGGGTAACTATGGCTACACCTTC. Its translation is CASRKRGQGNYGYTF.

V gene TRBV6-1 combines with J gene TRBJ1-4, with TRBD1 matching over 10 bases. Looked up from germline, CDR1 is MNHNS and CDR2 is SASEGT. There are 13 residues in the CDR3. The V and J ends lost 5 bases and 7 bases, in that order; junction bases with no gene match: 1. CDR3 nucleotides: TGTGCCAGCAGTTGGGACAGGGGTGAAAAACTGTTTTTT. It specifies CASSWDRGEKLFF.